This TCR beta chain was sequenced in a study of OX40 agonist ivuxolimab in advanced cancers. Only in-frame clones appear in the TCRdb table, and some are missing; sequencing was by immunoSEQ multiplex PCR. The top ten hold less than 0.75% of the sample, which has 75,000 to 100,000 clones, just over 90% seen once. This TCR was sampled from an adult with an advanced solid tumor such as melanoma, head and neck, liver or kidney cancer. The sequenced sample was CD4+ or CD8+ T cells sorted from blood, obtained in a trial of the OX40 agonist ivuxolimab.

The CDR3 bases are TGTGCCAGCAGCTCGGCTGGCGGGGCCAACGTCCTGACTTTC. This sequence encodes CASSSAGGANVLTF. V is TRBV5-4 and J is TRBJ2-6; no clear D. CDR1 is SGHNT, CDR2 YYREEE, per germline (reference sequence). The CDR3 sequence is 14 residues long. The V gene lost 3 bases and the J gene lost 4 bases, with 8 bases spanning the gap.